The clone carrying this T cell receptor (beta chain) occurred a few times. Its antigen is unidentified. This entry comes from a study of molecular identifiers for immune sequencing clone quantification. Whole-study results and caveats: For highly expanded clones, sizes could be underestimated when identical TCR molecules share a barcode.

The CDR3 loop spans 15 amino acids. V dropped 3 bases and J dropped 4 bases, with 12 bases sitting between them. CDR1 and CDR2 from the germline V gene are LGHDT and YNNKEL (reference sequence). MiXCR was run by TCRdb on the PCR reads, yielding one entry per CDR3 protein. The sample comprises 600,000 to 650,000 distinct CDR3 sequences, nearly 20% of which are singletons, and 0.75% to 0.95% rests with the top ten. This receptor was taken from a human donor in good health. Some libraries in this study had Jurkat cell RNA spiked in. The V gene is TRBV3-1, the J gene TRBJ2-2; D possibly corresponds to TRBD1 (6 bases). The specimen sequenced was naive CD8+ T cells from blood, with Jurkat cell RNA spiked in. Described subset: FACS-sorted CD8+CD4-CCR7+CD45RA+ naive T cells. The CDR3 nucleotides read TGTGCCAGCAGCCAGGGGGCGCGCAGCACCGGGGAGCTGTTTTTT. Translation: CASSQGARSTGELFF.